These 6 T cell receptor beta chains share one sample of origin, sequenced in a study of vaccination effects on CD4 cells after COVID-19. Data came from immunoSEQ multiplex PCR; TCRdb stores just in-frame clones and leaves some out. The sample holds 15,000 to 20,000 clones; about 76% are singletons and the top ten take 20% to 25%. No antigen is known for these receptors. Antigen-specific CD4+ T cells expanded by the ViraFEST assay with viral peptide pools were then sequenced. Researchers isolated CD4+ T cells once approximately ten days of culture had elapsed. The person had a PCR-confirmed SARS-CoV-2 infection during March to December 2020. Each participant was given two doses of one vaccine (BNT162b2 or mRNA-1273). The specimen was CD4+ T cells from PBMCs cultured with SARS-CoV-2 spike peptides, collected after COVID-19 vaccination. The source is a human donor who had a prior SARS-CoV-2 infection.

The chain is built from TRBV7-9 and TRBJ1-1, with D possibly being TRBD1 (5 bases). V lost 5 bases and J lost 5, with 12 bases in between. The germline CDR1 and CDR2 sequences are SEHNR and FQNEAQ (reference sequence). The CDR3 covers 13 residues. The CDR3 nucleotides are TGTGCCAGCAGCGGGCCACAGGTGACTGAAGCTTTCTTT. This sequence encodes CASSGPQVTEAFF.

This chain links TRBV7-8 with TRBJ2-2; D not resolved. Trimming stripped 5 bases from V and 3 bases from J, with 16 bases between. CDR3 length: 16 residues. Germline CDR1 SGHVS, CDR2 FQNEAQ. The CDR3 spells CASSLSSSRYTGELFF. Written as DNA, the CDR3 is TGTGCCAGCAGCCTCTCTAGTTCTAGGTACACCGGGGAGCTGTTTTTT. Full variable domain (outside the CDR3, taken from reference TRBV7-8 and TRBJ2-2): GAGVSQSPRYKVAKRGQDVALRCDPISGHVSLFWYQQALGQGPEFLTYFQNEAQLDKSGLPSDRFFAERPEGSVSTLKIQRTQQEDSAVYLCASSLSSSRYTGELFFGEGSRLTVL.

For the CDR3, the DNA is TGTGCCAGCCAAGGGGGTAGGAACTATGGCTACACCTTC. Translation gives CASQGGRNYGYTF. V gene TRBV12-3 or TRBV12-4 combines with J gene TRBJ1-2; weak D call: TRBD1 (6 bases). Trimming left V 8 bases short and J 2 bases short, with 12 bases between. This CDR3 region has 13 residues.

The chain has TRBV18 and TRBJ2-7, with D possibly TRBD2 on 7 matching bases. Germline values: CDR1 KGHSH, CDR2 LQKENI. The V end was cut by 1 base, the J end by 4 bases, with 14 bases between. The CDR3 sequence is 15 residues long. The CDR3 coding sequence is TGTGCCAGCTCACCACTACCCCGGGGGGCATACGAGCAGTACTTC. This codes for CASSPLPRGAYEQYF. The full variable domain, completed using reference TRBV18 and TRBJ2-7, is NAGVMQNPRHLVRRRGQEARLRCSPMKGHSHVYWYRQLPEEGLKFMVYLQKENIIDESGMPKERFSAEFPKEGPSILRIQQVVRGDSAAYFCASSPLPRGAYEQYFGPGTRLTVT.

The rearrangement joins TRBV5-4 to TRBJ2-3; TRBD2 matches 8 bases. The ends lost 5 bases at V and 6 bases at J; junction bases unmatched: 11. The CDR3 is made up of 15 amino acids. The germline gives CDR1 SGHNT, CDR2 YYREEE (reference sequence). Here the CDR3 reads CASSPGLDRMDTQYF. DNA of the CDR3: TGTGCCAGCAGTCCGGGACTAGACAGAATGGATACGCAGTATTTT.

The chain's CDR3 is CASRFQGARTDTQYF. CDR3 bases: TGTGCCAGCAGATTCCAGGGGGCTAGGACAGATACGCAGTATTTT. The rearrangement joins TRBV6-5 to TRBJ2-3, with 8 bases fitting TRBD1. Germline loops: CDR1 MNHEY, CDR2 SVGAGI. The CDR3 extends over 15 amino acids. V lost 6 bases, J lost 3 bases, and 8 bases stayed unmatched.